The source of this T cell receptor (beta chain) is a study of blood T cell repertoires in COVID-19. The CDR3 consists of 14 residues. V was trimmed by 1 base and J by 3 bases, leaving 9 bases between them. CDR1 and CDR2 from the germline V gene are SEHNR and FQNEAQ (reference sequence). Study processing details: Reference gene primer amplification in the assay estimated nucleated cell counts. Sequencing was performed with immunoSEQ multiplex PCR; in TCRdb, only in-frame clones are kept and a portion is missing. The V and J calls and clone size come from that table; D and trimming were worked out from the DNA. The sample holds 400,000 to 450,000 clones; about nine tenths are singletons and the top ten take 0.6%. Each participant's cohort was designated according to participant-reported clinical history.

Sequenced sample: PBMCs or T cells enriched from blood (not recorded which). The origin of this receptor is a man younger than 35 who had recovered from COVID-19. The rearrangement links TRBV7-9 to TRBJ1-1; D is uncertain. This CDR3 is CASSLVSGDTEAFF. Written as DNA, the CDR3 is TGTGCCAGCAGCTTAGTTTCCGGGGACACTGAAGCTTTCTTT. The whole variable domain, filled in from reference TRBV7-9 and TRBJ1-1, reads DTGVSQNPRHKITKRGQNVTFRCDPISEHNRLYWYRQTLGQGPEFLTYFQNEAQLEKSRLLSDRFSAERPKGSFSTLEIQRTEQGDSAMYLCASSLVSGDTEAFFGQGTRLTVV.